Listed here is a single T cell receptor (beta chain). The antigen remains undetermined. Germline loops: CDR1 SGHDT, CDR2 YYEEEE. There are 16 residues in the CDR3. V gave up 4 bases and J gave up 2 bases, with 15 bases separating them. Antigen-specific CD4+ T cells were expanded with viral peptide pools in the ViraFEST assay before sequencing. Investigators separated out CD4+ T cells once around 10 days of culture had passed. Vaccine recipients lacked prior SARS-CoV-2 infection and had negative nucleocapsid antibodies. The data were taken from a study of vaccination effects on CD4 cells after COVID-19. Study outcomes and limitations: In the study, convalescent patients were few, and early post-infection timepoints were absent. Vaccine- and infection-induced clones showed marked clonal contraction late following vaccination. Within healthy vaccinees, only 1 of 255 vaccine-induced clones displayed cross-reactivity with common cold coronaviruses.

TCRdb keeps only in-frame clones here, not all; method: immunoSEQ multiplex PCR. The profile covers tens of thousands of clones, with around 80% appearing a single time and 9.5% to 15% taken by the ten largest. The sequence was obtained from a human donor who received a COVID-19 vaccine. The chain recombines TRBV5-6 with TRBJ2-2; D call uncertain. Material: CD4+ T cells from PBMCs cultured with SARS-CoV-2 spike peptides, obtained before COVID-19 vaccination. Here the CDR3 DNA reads TGTGCCAGCAGCAAAAACGGACGGCACAACACCGGGGAGCTGTTTTTT. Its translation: CASSKNGRHNTGELFF.